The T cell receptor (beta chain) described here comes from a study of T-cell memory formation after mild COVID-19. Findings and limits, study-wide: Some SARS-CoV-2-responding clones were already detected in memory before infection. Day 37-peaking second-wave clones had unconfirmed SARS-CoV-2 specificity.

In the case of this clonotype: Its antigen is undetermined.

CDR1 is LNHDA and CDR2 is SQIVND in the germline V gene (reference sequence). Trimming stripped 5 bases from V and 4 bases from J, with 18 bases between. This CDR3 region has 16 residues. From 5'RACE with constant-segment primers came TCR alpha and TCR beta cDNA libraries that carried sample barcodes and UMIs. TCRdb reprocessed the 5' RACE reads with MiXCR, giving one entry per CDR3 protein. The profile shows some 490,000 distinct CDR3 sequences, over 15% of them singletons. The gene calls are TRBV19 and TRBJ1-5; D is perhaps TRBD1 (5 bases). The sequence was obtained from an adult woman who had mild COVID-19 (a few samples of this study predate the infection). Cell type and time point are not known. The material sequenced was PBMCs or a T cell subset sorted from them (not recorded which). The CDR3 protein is CASSPRGGVSNQPQHF. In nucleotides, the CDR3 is TGTGCCAGTAGTCCCCGGGGAGGGGTATCAAATCAGCCCCAGCATTTT.